This T cell receptor (beta chain) was profiled in a study of regulatory T cells in long-lasting Graves disease (dated by TCRdb to 2020 to 2023). The study in broad terms: Patients with newly diagnosed Graves' disease had been on antithyroid drugs for under 3 months. A total of 33 samples were covered by TCR sequencing, comprising approximately 13 persistent and some 20 newly diagnosed Graves' disease patients. Patients with persistent Graves' disease were compared with patients with newly diagnosed Graves' disease using TCR sequencing and RNA sequencing of peripheral blood. The study was registered as a clinical trial and conducted in China.

Study-level results and caveats: Lower TCR Shannon entropy and fewer highly expanded clones were observed in persistent Graves' disease patients than in newly diagnosed patients, which suggested clonal expansion. The authors acknowledged the small sample size as a limitation that may reduce accuracy. Persistent patients shared more public clonotypes among themselves (around 3,000) than newly diagnosed patients did (more than 950). Sequencing and analysis were limited to the TCR beta chain. Because the primary lesion, thyroid tissue, could not be accessed, the study looked at peripheral blood alone. Preferential use of TRBV28, TRBJ1-2 and TRBJ2-5 was observed in persistent disease, whereas TRBV20-1 and TRBJ2-1 were favored in newly diagnosed disease.

This clonotype was seen ten or more times. Its antigen is still unknown. The record has no base qualities; no much larger clone is one base away. From cysteine to phenylalanine, the CDR3 is 15 amino acids long. The kept DNA is CDR3 alone, 45 bases in frame from the first base. V was cut back by 2 bases and J by 1 base, leaving a gap of 13 bases between them. The germline V gene encodes CDR1 GTSNPN and CDR2 SVGIG (reference sequence). Interpreted using the paper, the time point label stands for: newly diagnosed GD, antithyroid drugs for less than 3 months. For both TCR sequencing and RNA sequencing, RNA was extracted from PBMCs in TRIzol. Graves' disease was diagnosed according to American Thyroid Association guidelines. The patients came from an endocrinology department in Xi'an, China. From each patient, 7.5 to 9.5 milliliters of peripheral blood was collected into an EDTA anticoagulant tube. PBMCs were isolated by Ficoll Paque Plus density gradient separation without further T cell sorting. An Agilent 2100 Bioanalyzer and agarose gel were used to assess RNA quality, and a NanoDrop 2000 was used to measure RNA concentration.

Libraries were made using multiplex PCR. The sequencer was an Illumina HiSeq 4000. CDR3 regions were amplified by Arm-PCR with iRepertoire HTBI primers to construct TCR beta libraries. Gel purification was performed on PCR products prior to sequencing. Per the authors' processing: Gene usage analysis of CDR3 amino acid clonotypes used the approximately 62 TRBV and more than 13 TRBJ segments found across samples. COPE and FqMerger were used to merge filtered high-quality paired reads into contigs. Contigs were aligned with BLAST to IMGT TRBV, TRBD and TRBJ reference genes, and CDR3 was defined per IMGT. Clonotypes above 0.1% frequency were classified as highly expanded clones. Shannon entropy was used to measure repertoire diversity, and the Gini coefficient was used to measure V-J evenness. Clonotypes shared by more than one individual were considered public. TCRdb ran its own pipeline on the public reads, namely fastp trimming at Q25 and MiXCR clone calling, and kept in-frame beta chains. Rows with one shared CDR3 protein collapse into an entry with the most common genes and DNA. Here the V and J calls rest on TCRdb's processing, not on the authors' analysis. This sample lists approximately 350,000 distinct CDR3 sequences; under 20% were detected once. Of the sample, 20% to 25% is held by the ten largest clones.

This same sample was also taken into another study, of T cells in Graves' hyperthyroidism and ophthalmopathy. From the second report: A patient counted as having stable Graves' hyperthyroidism if no progression to ophthalmopathy occurred over 18 months of follow-up. Hyperthyroidism patients were aged 18 to 65 years and newly diagnosed, with disease duration of less than 2 months. Exclusion was applied to patients with uncontrolled infections, other autoimmune diseases, pregnancy or lactation. Diagnoses relied on clinical symptoms, serum thyroxine and TRAb, thyroid ultrasound and orbital computed tomography. The first round of RT-PCR for the TCR CDR3 was performed with the HTBI primer set and the Qiagen OneStep RT-PCR kit. Most expanded thyroid clonotypes (frequency above 0.001) were also found in blood, which suggests that blood repertoires may mirror thyroid immune responses. In cross-validation, a model built on a 13 V-J signature told ophthalmopathy apart from stable hyperthyroidism with just under 90% sensitivity and roughly 83% specificity, and in testing the same model reached 80%/75%. In validation, the model predicted progression to ophthalmopathy a median of roughly 6.2 months before onset, with 65% to 71% sensitivity and about 75% specificity. To identify TCR V-J signatures that set the groups apart, the researchers used a discovery cohort of more than 95 patients, made up of roughly 40 with Graves' ophthalmopathy and around 58 with stable Graves' hyperthyroidism. Prospective prediction of ophthalmopathy was tested in an independent validation cohort consisting of under 20 hyperthyroidism patients and about 17 patients who later progressed to ophthalmopathy. The 90 or so discovery patients were randomly split 7:3 into training and test sets. In addition, the study compared T-cell repertoires in thyroid tissue and in blood from a handful of Graves' hyperthyroidism patients. After blood sampling, hyperthyroidism patients were treated with methimazole at a starting dose of 30 mg daily, and ophthalmopathy patients were treated with high-dose intravenous methylprednisolone. The libraries were constructed in a second round of multiplex PCR and then size-selected and purified. Libraries were sequenced paired-end with 100 bp reads on an Illumina HiSeq2000. SOAPnuke was used to process the raw data, throwing out any read that contained adapters or uncalled bases, had a mean Phred below 15, or lacked an exact constant-primer or identifier match. COPE v1.2.5 was used to merge the high-quality paired reads, and each unique nucleotide sequence was defined as a clonotype. MiTCR v1.1 was used to align the clonotypes against IMGT TRBV, TRBD and TRBJ reference segments. The analysis included only V-J combinations with a frequency above 0.0001, which together covered more than 99% of the repertoires. The TCS score was defined as the ratio of F50 (clonal expansion) to E x V (chaos), calculated using BLOSUM62-based TCRdist between CDR3 peptides within each V-J. Welch's t-statistics and random forest reduced 514 V-J features to fewer than 15, which were used in a naive Bayes classifier (R e1071). No statistical method was used to set the sample size in advance, and investigators knew the group allocation. The paper reports TCR Vbeta CDR3 sequencing of fewer than 150 peripheral blood samples: 43 ophthalmopathy, approximately 74 hyperthyroidism and approximately 17 progressor patients.

The sample here was peripheral blood mononuclear cells (PBMCs), taken at new diagnosis, from a patient treated with antithyroid drugs. This receptor chain uses TRBV30 and TRBJ2-3; the D gene is not confidently resolved. The clonotype originates from a woman between 18 and 29 years old with Graves disease. Donor details come from another sample of the same person, matched by shared clones. This receptor carries the CDR3 CAWSPGSSGTDTQYF. The DNA reads TGTGCCTGGAGTCCGGGCTCCAGCGGCACAGATACGCAGTATTTT.